These T cell receptor beta chains were read from a single sample in a study of response to subunit inactivated influenza vaccine. Using its own MiXCR run on the RT-PCR reads, TCRdb lists one record per CDR3 protein. This table has 450,000 to 600,000 distinct CDR3 sequences, approximately 16% appearing once. The sample in question was CD4+ T cells sorted from PBMCs, obtained less than 25 months after vaccination. The receptors were sampled from a man between 50 and 69 years old who received an inactivated influenza vaccine. Both conserved end residues are part of each CDR3. Each record gives: V gene, D gene, clone size, J gene, CDR3 protein, CDR3 DNA. D genes are given only for firm matches. Size values are once, few and many counts, or a class for expanded clones, and some rows have none.

>TRBV29-1|TRBD1|many|TRBJ2-1
CSAQGQGRIDGASSYNEQFF
TGCAGCGCCCAAGGACAGGGTAGAATAGACGGGGCGAGCTCCTACAATGAGCAGTTCTTC
>TRBV6-5|TRBD1|few|TRBJ2-7
CASSGTGGDQYF
TGTGCCAGCAGTGGGACAGGGGGCGACCAGTACTTC
>TRBV20-1|NA|NA|TRBJ2-7
CSAITLSEQYF
TGCAGTGCTATTACCCTTAGCGAGCAGTACTTC
>TRBV4-3|NA|NA|TRBJ1-1
CASSQEASGAQAEAFF
TGCGCCAGCAGCCAAGAGGCCTCTGGGGCCCAAGCTGAAGCTTTCTTT
>TRBV7-8|NA|few|TRBJ1-2
CASSLAGLYGYTF
TGTGCCAGCAGCTTAGCGGGGCTCTATGGCTACACCTTC
>TRBV20-1|NA|few|TRBJ2-3
CSAIVGPDTQYF
TGCAGTGCCATCGTGGGGCCAGATACGCAGTATTTT
>TRBV6-1|TRBD1|NA|TRBJ1-3
CASSSQGASGNTIYF
TGTGCCAGCAGCTCCCAGGGGGCCTCTGGAAACACCATATATTTT
>TRBV5-1|NA|NA|TRBJ2-7
CASSPQPGATLSYEQYF
TGCGCCAGCAGCCCGCAACCAGGAGCCACCTTATCCTACGAGCAGTACTTC
>TRBV5-1|NA|NA|TRBJ2-2
CASSGDARGGELFF
TGCGCCAGCAGCGGGGACGCCAGAGGCGGGGAGCTGTTTTTT
>TRBV5-1|TRBD1|few|TRBJ2-7
CASSSTGGLQHEQYF
TGCGCCAGCAGTTCGACAGGGGGCCTACAGCACGAGCAGTACTTC
>TRBV6-1|TRBD1|NA|TRBJ1-5
CASGRDRGNQPQHF
TGTGCCAGCGGAAGGGACAGGGGAAATCAGCCCCAGCATTTT
>TRBV7-2|NA|many|TRBJ2-1
CASSLFDEQFF
TGTGCCAGCAGCTTATTTGATGAGCAGTTCTTC
>TRBV4-1|TRBD2|few|TRBJ2-7
CASSPTGTNSYEQYF
TGCGCCAGCAGCCCGACCGGGACTAACTCCTACGAGCAGTACTTC
>TRBV5-1|NA|few|TRBJ2-2
CASSLAGRGSTGELFF
TGCGCCAGCAGCCTGGCGGGCAGGGGATCCACCGGGGAGCTGTTTTTT
>TRBV20-1|TRBD2|many|TRBJ2-7
CSAGGLAGLFSEQYF
TGCAGTGCTGGCGGTCTAGCGGGGTTGTTTTCCGAGCAGTACTTC
>TRBV5-1|TRBD2|NA|TRBJ2-5
CASSLVASGGRKTQYF
TGCGCCAGCAGCTTGGTCGCTAGCGGGGGGCGTAAGACCCAGTACTTC
>TRBV10-3|NA|few|TRBJ1-5
CAISGDISNQPQHF
TGTGCCATCAGTGGGGACATCAGCAATCAGCCCCAGCATTTT
>TRBV27|TRBD1|many|TRBJ1-6
CASSSGTGSSYNSPLHF
TGTGCCAGCAGCTCCGGGACAGGGAGCTCCTATAATTCACCCCTCCACTTT
>TRBV7-9|TRBD1|NA|TRBJ1-1
CASSSGTGSFWGTEAFF
TGTGCCAGCAGCTCCGGGACAGGGAGTTTCTGGGGCACTGAAGCTTTCTTT
>TRBV6-2/TRBV6-3|NA|few|TRBJ1-4
CASSYSDEKLFF
TGTGCCAGCAGTTACTCTGATGAAAAACTGTTTTTT
>TRBV12-3/TRBV12-4|TRBD2|NA|TRBJ2-5
CASSLWGGDQETQYF
TGTGCCAGCTCCCTCTGGGGGGGAGATCAAGAGACCCAGTACTTC
>TRBV20-1|TRBD1|few|TRBJ2-7
CSARQGLAYEQYF
TGCAGTGCTCGACAGGGCCTTGCTTACGAGCAGTACTTC
>TRBV5-4|NA|NA|TRBJ1-1
CASSLAGRPAEAFF
TGTGCCAGCAGCTTGGCCGGGAGACCGGCTGAAGCTTTCTTT
>TRBV20-1|TRBD2|NA|TRBJ2-1
CSARDGLAGRNNEQFF
TGCAGTGCTAGAGATGGACTAGCGGGTAGAAACAATGAGCAGTTCTTC
>TRBV6-1|NA|NA|TRBJ1-3
CASSPVAGNTIYF
TGTGCCAGCAGCCCGGTGGCGGGTAACACCATATATTTT
>TRBV19|NA|few|TRBJ1-5
CASSRRGEEQPQHF
TGTGCCAGTAGCCGCAGAGGGGAAGAGCAGCCCCAGCATTTT
>TRBV4-2|NA|NA|TRBJ2-1
CASSQDPASYNEQFF
TGTGCCAGCAGCCAAGATCCGGCCTCTTACAATGAGCAGTTCTTC
>TRBV5-4|NA|few|TRBJ2-1
CASSLAASQMFSSYNEQFF
TGTGCCAGCAGCTTGGCGGCTTCCCAGATGTTTAGCTCCTACAATGAGCAGTTCTTC
>TRBV20-1|NA|NA|TRBJ2-7
CSAEGQYEQYF
TGCAGTGCCGAGGGGCAGTACGAGCAGTACTTC
>TRBV9|NA|few|TRBJ1-2
CASSPTFRVYGYTF
TGTGCCAGCAGCCCTACATTCAGGGTTTATGGCTACACCTTC
>TRBV20-1|TRBD1|few|TRBJ2-7
CSARGWAGGMNEQYF
TGCAGTGCTAGAGGATGGGCAGGGGGAATGAACGAGCAGTACTTC
>TRBV4-1|NA|NA|TRBJ2-4
CASSQDPWNIQYF
TGCGCCAGCAGCCAAGATCCCTGGAACATTCAGTACTTC
>TRBV15|TRBD1|NA|TRBJ1-1
CATSRVTGAVTEAFF
TGTGCCACCAGCAGAGTTACAGGGGCTGTGACTGAAGCTTTCTTT
>TRBV6-1|TRBD1|NA|TRBJ1-2
CASSQTGTGIYGYTF
TGTGCCAGCAGCCAAACCGGGACAGGGATCTATGGCTACACCTTC
>TRBV12-3/TRBV12-4|NA|NA|TRBJ1-2
CASSFTRNGYTF
TGTGCCAGCAGTTTCACCCGGAATGGCTACACCTTC
>TRBV11-2|TRBD2|NA|TRBJ2-7
CASSLVTSASYEQYF
TGTGCCAGCAGCTTAGTGACTAGCGCATCCTACGAGCAGTACTTC
>TRBV20-1|NA|many|TRBJ1-1
CSAVDGGSTEAFF
TGCAGTGCCGTCGACGGAGGGAGCACTGAAGCTTTCTTT
>TRBV20-1|NA|few|TRBJ2-1
CSARGMINNEQFF
TGCAGTGCTAGGGGGATGATTAACAATGAGCAGTTCTTC
>TRBV20-1|NA|NA|TRBJ1-2
CSATRGVSYGYTF
TGCAGTGCTACAAGGGGAGTTTCCTATGGCTACACCTTC
>TRBV20-1|TRBD2|few|TRBJ2-1
CSASSGRGGNEQFF
TGCAGTGCTAGCTCCGGGCGGGGGGGCAATGAGCAGTTCTTC